This paragraph covers one T cell receptor (beta chain) sequence. Its target is unknown. The data stem from a study of cytomegalovirus exposure and HLA in healthy donors. Findings and limits, study-wide: Productive rates of about 90% or about 30% were seen for most TCR beta V segments in an earlier analysis. It was likely that a cluster of highly shared sequence variants was a sequencing artifact. Later analysis demonstrated an association between a missense DCLRE1C variant and TCR beta V- and J-gene trimming. As a later analysis revealed, the rate of TCR association differed by HLA locus, with DRB1 most and HLA-C fewest.

The CDR3 has 16 residues. With 1 base removed from V and 0 bases from J, the gap between germline ends came to 13 bases. In germline, CDR1 is LGHNA, CDR2 YNFKEQ. 60 Vbeta and 13 Jbeta primers were used in PCR. Clones were sequenced by immunoSEQ multiplex PCR, and TCRdb holds only the in-frame ones, with some missing. The sample consists of 200,000 to 250,000 clones, roughly four fifths of them appearing once. This TCR came from a woman aged 35 to 49 in good health and CMV-seronegative. This chain joins TRBV4-2 and TRBJ2-7; D perhaps matches TRBD2 (6 bases). Sequencing was carried out using PBMCs. The CDR3 sequence: CASSQALGGSSYEQYF. CDR3 sequence (DNA): TGTGCCAGCAGCCAAGCCCTCGGGGGTAGCTCCTACGAGCAGTACTTC.